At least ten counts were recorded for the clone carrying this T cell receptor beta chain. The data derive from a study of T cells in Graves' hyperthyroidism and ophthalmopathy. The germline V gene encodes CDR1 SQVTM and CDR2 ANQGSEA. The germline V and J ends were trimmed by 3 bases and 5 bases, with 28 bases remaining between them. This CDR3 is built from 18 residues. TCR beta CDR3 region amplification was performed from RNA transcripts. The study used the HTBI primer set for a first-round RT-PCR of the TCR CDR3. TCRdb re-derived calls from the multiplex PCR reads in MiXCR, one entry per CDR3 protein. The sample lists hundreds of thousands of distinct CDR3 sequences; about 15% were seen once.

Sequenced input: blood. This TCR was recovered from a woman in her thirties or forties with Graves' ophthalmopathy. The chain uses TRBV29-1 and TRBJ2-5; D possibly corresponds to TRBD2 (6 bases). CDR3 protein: CSVEHPAGSGLVLETQYF. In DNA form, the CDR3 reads TGCAGCGTTGAGCATCCCGCGGGGAGCGGACTTGTGCTGGAGACCCAGTACTTC.